These 9 T cell receptor beta chains came from one sample sequenced in a study of T cell changes during pregnancy in multiple sclerosis. The protocol was immunoSEQ multiplex PCR, while the TCRdb copy is restricted to in-frame clones and leaves out a portion. The sample carries some 73,000 clones, 85% to 95% recorded once. The sample in question was peripheral blood, obtained in the third trimester of pregnancy. Every receptor here comes from a female donor in good health, enrolled as a control in a pregnancy study.

V is TRBV7-2 and J is TRBJ2-1; D is perhaps TRBD2 (6 bases). Germline values: CDR1 SGHTA, CDR2 FQGNSA. Trimming took off 5 bases at V and 2 bases at J, with 16 bases between the two ends. The CDR3 is made up of 16 amino acids. The CDR3 sequence is CASSPAVLAAYNEQFF. For the CDR3, the DNA is TGTGCCAGCAGCCCAGCGGTATTAGCGGCCTACAATGAGCAGTTCTTC.

This clone appeared once. Distinct nucleotide sequences in the sample also encode this CDR3. The rearrangement joins TRBV5-1 to TRBJ2-7, with 10 bases identical to TRBD1. V shed 3 bases, J shed 3 bases, and the junction held 6 bases outside the gene matches. The CDR3 loop spans 15 amino acids. The germline V gene encodes CDR1 SGHRS and CDR2 YFSETQ. The CDR3 DNA is TGCGCCAGCAGCTACGGGACAGGGGCCCTCTACGAGCAGTACTTC. Its translation is CASSYGTGALYEQYF.

The chain couples TRBV19 to TRBJ2-5, with 8 nucleotides matching TRBD2. The CDR3 extends over 14 amino acids. Germline V CDR1 and CDR2: LNHDA, SQIVND (reference sequence). J was trimmed by 5 bases and V by 5 bases; bases with no gene match: 7. CDR3 region: CASSVGGVRETQYF. The DNA of the CDR3 is TGTGCCAGTAGTGTCGGGGGGGTTCGGGAGACCCAGTACTTC.

V and J are TRBV14 and TRBJ2-5, with 10 bases matching TRBD1. CDR3 size: 15 residues. CDR1 is SGHDN and CDR2 is FVKESK in the germline V gene. V lost 4 bases to trimming and J lost 5 bases; unmatched junction nucleotides: 7. The CDR3 sequence: CASSLMTGGQETQYF. CDR3 DNA sequence: TGTGCCAGCAGCCTTATGACAGGGGGCCAGGAGACCCAGTACTTC.

The CDR3 DNA reads as TGTGCCAGCAGCTTGGACAGTGACTATGGCTACACCTTC. Protein sequence: CASSLDSDYGYTF. The gene calls are TRBV5-4 and TRBJ1-2; no definite D call. V was pared by 0 bases and J by 3 bases, with 6 bases between. The CDR3 spans 13 residues. From germline, CDR1 is SGHNT and CDR2 YYREEE (reference sequence).

The chain recombines TRBV11-2 with TRBJ1-3, with 7 bases fitting TRBD1. This CDR3 has 14 amino acids. With 5 bases clipped from V and 0 bases from J, the junction kept 1 base outside the gene matches. CDR1 is SGHAT and CDR2 is FQNNGV in the germline V gene. CDR3 in DNA: TGTGCCAGCAGCCCAGGGGGCTCTGGAAACACCATATATTTT. Residues: CASSPGGSGNTIYF.

The V call is TRBV5-1, the J call TRBJ2-2, with 8 bases identical to TRBD1. After removal of 6 bases from V and 4 bases from J, the junction contained 8 bases not matched to a gene. Germline V lookup: CDR1 SGHRS, CDR2 YFSETQ. The CDR3 has 15 amino acids. CDR3 nucleotide sequence: TGCGCCAGCACCCCGGGACAGGTTGGCACCGGGGAGCTGTTTTTT. Residues: CASTPGQVGTGELFF.

The rearrangement uses TRBV11-2 and TRBJ1-1; the match to TRBD1 covers 7 bases. The CDR3 has 16 amino acids. The J segment lost 1 base and the V segment lost 5 bases, leaving 10 bases of the junction unmatched. CDR1 is SGHAT and CDR2 is FQNNGV in the germline V gene. This chain's CDR3 is CASSPQGVRANTEAFF. CDR3 DNA: TGTGCCAGCAGCCCCCAGGGGGTCAGGGCGAACACTGAAGCTTTCTTT.

The rearrangement joins TRBV11-1 to TRBJ2-1; no clear D. This CDR3 has 16 residues. V lost 4 bases and J lost 1, with 14 bases in between. Germline lookup yields CDR1 SGHAT and CDR2 FQDESV (reference sequence). The CDR3 region has the DNA TGTGCCAGCAGCTCAAGCGTTATGGTTTCCTACAATGAGCAGTTCTTC. The encoded protein is CASSSSVMVSYNEQFF.